Sequencing of this T cell receptor beta chain was carried out in a study of cytomegalovirus exposure and HLA in healthy donors. Of note for this clone: Its antigen remains unidentified.

The repertoire was sequenced with immunoSEQ multiplex PCR; TCRdb's copy has only in-frame clones and lacks some. This table holds tens of thousands of clones, just over 90% found once. General study results and limits: A list of approximately 160 TCR beta chains associated with cytomegalovirus was given. In vitro testing confirmed three CMV-associated chains as specific for CMV antigens.

Sequencing used PBMCs. The sequence was collected from a man aged 25-40 years in good health and CMV-seronegative.

The CDR3 nucleotides read TGTGCCAGCAGTTTTTCGGCCGGGACAGGGGGACTTGGGGCCAACGTCCTGACTTTC. This encodes CASSFSAGTGGLGANVLTF. The rearrangement uses TRBV28 and TRBJ2-6, with 11 bases aligning to TRBD1. CDR3 length equals 19 residues. V was pared by 3 bases and J by 3 bases, with 10 bases of the junction left unmatched. The germline V gene has CDR1 MDHEN and CDR2 SYDVKM. The complete variable domain, with remaining parts taken from reference TRBV28 and TRBJ2-6, reads DVKVTQSSRYLVKRTGEKVFLECVQDMDHENMFWYRQDPGLGLRLIYFSYDVKMKEKGDIPEGYSVSREKKERFSLILESASTNQTSMYLCASSFSAGTGGLGANVLTFGAGSRLTVL.